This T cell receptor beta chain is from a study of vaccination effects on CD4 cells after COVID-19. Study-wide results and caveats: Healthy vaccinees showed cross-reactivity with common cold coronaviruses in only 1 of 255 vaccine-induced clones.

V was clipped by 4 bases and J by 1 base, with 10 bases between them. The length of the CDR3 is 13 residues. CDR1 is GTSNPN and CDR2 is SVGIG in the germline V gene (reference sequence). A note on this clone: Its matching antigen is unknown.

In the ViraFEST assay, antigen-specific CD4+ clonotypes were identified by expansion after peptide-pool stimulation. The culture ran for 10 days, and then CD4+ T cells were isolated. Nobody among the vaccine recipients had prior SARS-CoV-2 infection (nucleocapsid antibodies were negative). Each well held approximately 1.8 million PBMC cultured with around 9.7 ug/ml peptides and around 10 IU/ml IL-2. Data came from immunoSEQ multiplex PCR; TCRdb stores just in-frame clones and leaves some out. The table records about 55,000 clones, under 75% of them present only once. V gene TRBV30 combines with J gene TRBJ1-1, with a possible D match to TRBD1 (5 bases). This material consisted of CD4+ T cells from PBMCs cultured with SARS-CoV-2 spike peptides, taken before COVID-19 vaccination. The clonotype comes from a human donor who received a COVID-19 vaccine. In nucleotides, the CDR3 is TGTGCCTGGAATAGACAGCCGAACACTGAAGCTTTCTTT. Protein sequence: CAWNRQPNTEAFF.